This T cell receptor (beta chain) was retrieved from a study of regulatory T cells in long-lasting Graves disease. The TCR beta library used iRepertoire HTBI primers with Arm-PCR amplification of CDR3. MiXCR was run by TCRdb on the multiplex PCR reads, yielding one entry per CDR3 protein. Among hundreds of thousands of distinct CDR3 sequences, around 17% were seen once, and the ten largest hold about 10%. Time point specified: newly diagnosed GD, antithyroid drugs for less than 3 months. Making the TCR library involved RNA that had been extracted from PBMCs. V shed 6 bases, J shed 15 bases, and the junction held 7 bases outside the gene matches. Germline V gene data show CDR1 as DFQATT and CDR2 as SNEGSKA (reference sequence). The CDR3 runs 12 residues. This sample was also put to use in a study of T cells in Graves' hyperthyroidism and ophthalmopathy.

This specimen consisted of peripheral blood mononuclear cells (PBMCs), obtained at new diagnosis, from a patient treated with antithyroid drugs. The TCR originated in a woman in her thirties with Graves disease. The chain combines TRBV20-1 with TRBJ2-1; 14 bases fit TRBD2. The CDR3: CSAPTSGRARFF. The CDR3 region has the DNA TGCAGTGCCCCGACTAGCGGGAGGGCTAGGTTCTTC.